One sample yielded the 11 T cell receptor beta chains listed below, sequenced in a study of early T cells in non-severe SARS-CoV-2 infection. TCRdb reprocessed the 5' RACE reads with MiXCR, giving one entry per CDR3 protein. The sample yields 60,000 or so distinct CDR3 sequences, approximately 8% seen once. Here the sequenced sample was whole blood, taken at baseline. All receptors come from an adult who was a healthcare worker with PCR-confirmed SARS-CoV-2 infection or an uninfected control (not recorded which).

This clonotype has more than one count but fewer than ten. CDR3: CSVVRRQDSTEAFF. CDR3 bases: TGCAGCGTTGTTCGTCGGCAAGATAGCACTGAAGCTTTCTTT. This chain uses TRBV29-1 with TRBJ1-1, with no clear D. V gave up 4 bases and J gave up 4 bases, with 16 bases separating them. Germline V CDR1 and CDR2: SQVTM, ANQGSEA. The CDR3 sequence is 14 residues long.

This chain uses TRBV20-1 with TRBJ1-6, with 7 bases identical to TRBD1. V dropped 0 bases and J dropped 9; count of bases not matched to a gene: 14. There are 17 residues in the CDR3. Germline assignment: CDR1 DFQATT and CDR2 SNEGSKA (reference sequence). The CDR3 sequence is CSARDPLRDSSFSPLHF. The CDR3 coding sequence is TGCAGTGCTAGAGACCCCTTGCGGGACAGTTCTTTTTCACCCCTCCACTTT.

This clonotype was recorded a few times. The chain links TRBV5-1 to TRBJ2-7, with a weak D call TRBD2 (6 bases). Deletions cut 4 bases from V and 0 bases from J, with 14 bases between. Germline loops: CDR1 SGHRS, CDR2 YFSETQ. The CDR3 sequence is 15 residues long. This CDR3 reads CASSQGWGDSYEQYF. The CDR3 nucleotides read TGCGCCAGCAGCCAGGGTTGGGGGGACTCCTACGAGCAGTACTTC. The variable domain in full, completed from reference TRBV5-1 and TRBJ2-7, reads KAGVTQTPRYLIKTRGQQVTLSCSPISGHRSVSWYQQTPGQGLQFLFEYFSETQRNKGNFPGRFSGRQFSNSRSEMNVSTLELGDSALYLCASSQGWGDSYEQYFGPGTRLTVT.

V usage is TRBV5-1 and J usage is TRBJ2-7; 8 bases align to TRBD2. The germline V gene has CDR1 SGHRS and CDR2 YFSETQ. J was trimmed by 2 bases and V by 0 bases; bases with no gene match: 4. The CDR3 has 15 amino acids. CDR3 residues: CASSLASGSTYEQYF. The DNA for the CDR3 is TGCGCCAGCAGCTTGGCCAGCGGGAGTACCTACGAGCAGTACTTC.

This chain links TRBV18 with TRBJ2-5; D gene ambiguous. The germline gives CDR1 KGHSH, CDR2 LQKENI. There are 13 residues in the CDR3. Trimming stripped 6 bases from V and 1 base from J, with 9 bases between. This chain's CDR3 is CASSQEVQETQYF. Here the CDR3 DNA reads TGTGCCAGCTCCCAAGAAGTCCAAGAGACCCAGTACTTC.

The gene calls are TRBV19 and TRBJ2-7, with TRBD1 identical over 7 bases. This CDR3 spans 13 amino acids. V trimming: 3 bases; J trimming: 3 bases; junction bases outside the gene matches: 2. Germline V gene data show CDR1 as LNHDA and CDR2 as SQIVND (reference sequence). The CDR3 is CASSIGTVYEQYF. The CDR3 DNA follows: TGTGCCAGTAGTATCGGGACAGTCTACGAGCAGTACTTC.

Only a few counts were recorded for this clonotype. V usage is TRBV18 and J usage is TRBJ1-2; D gene uncertain. The CDR3 has 17 amino acids. Germline CDR1 KGHSH, CDR2 LQKENI. With 2 bases removed from V and 2 bases from J, the gap between germline ends came to 18 bases. The CDR3 sequence: CASSPTRMGYSNYGYTF. CDR3 DNA sequence: TGTGCCAGCTCACCAACTCGAATGGGGTACAGCAACTATGGCTACACCTTC.

The chain combines TRBV30 with TRBJ1-1; D is ambiguous. The germline gives CDR1 GTSNPN, CDR2 SVGIG (reference sequence). The V end lost 0 bases, the J end lost 14 bases, and 13 bases lay between the germline ends. The CDR3 spans 11 residues. This CDR3 reads CAWSVSPRVFF. CDR3 DNA sequence: TGTGCCTGGAGTGTTAGTCCGAGGGTCTTCTTT.

The sample holds many counts of this clonotype. The V and J genes are TRBV5-1 and TRBJ2-7; no clear D. The CDR3 extends over 15 amino acids. Germline V gives CDR1 SGHRS, CDR2 YFSETQ. V was clipped by 0 bases and J by 4 bases, with 14 bases between them. The CDR3 coding sequence is TGCGCCAGCAGCTTGGACGAACGGTTTATTTACGAGCAGTACTTC. Amino acids: CASSLDERFIYEQYF.

This clonotype was observed a few times. This chain uses TRBV4-1 with TRBJ2-2; perhaps TRBD2 as D (6 bases). Germline V lookup: CDR1 MGHRA, CDR2 YSYEKL. Trimming removed 4 bases at V and 1 base at J, with 7 bases between. The CDR3 length is 14 residues. The CDR3 DNA is TGCGCCAGCAGCCGTAGCGGGAACACCGGGGAGCTGTTTTTT. It translates to CASSRSGNTGELFF.

The rearrangement uses TRBV2 and TRBJ2-2, with a possible D match to TRBD1 (5 bases). V gave up 11 bases and J gave up 6 bases, with 13 bases separating them. The CDR3 is made up of 12 amino acids. The germline gives CDR1 SNHLY, CDR2 FYNNEI. CDR3 region: CAHRKGSGELFF. CDR3 coding DNA: TGTGCCCACAGGAAGGGATCCGGGGAGCTGTTTTTT.